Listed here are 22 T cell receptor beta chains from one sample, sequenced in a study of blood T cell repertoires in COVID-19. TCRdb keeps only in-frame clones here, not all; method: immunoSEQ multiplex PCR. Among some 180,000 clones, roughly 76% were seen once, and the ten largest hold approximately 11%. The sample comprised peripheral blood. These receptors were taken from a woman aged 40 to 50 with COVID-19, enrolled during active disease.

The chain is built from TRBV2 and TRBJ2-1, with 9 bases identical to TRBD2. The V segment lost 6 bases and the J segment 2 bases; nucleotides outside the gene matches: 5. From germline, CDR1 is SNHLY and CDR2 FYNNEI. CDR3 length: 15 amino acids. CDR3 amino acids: CASSRSGGPYNEQFF. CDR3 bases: TGTGCCAGCAGCCGGAGCGGGGGGCCCTACAATGAGCAGTTCTTC.

The CDR3 protein is CAWSPDKNQPQHF. In nucleotides, the CDR3 is TGTGCCTGGAGCCCAGACAAAAATCAGCCCCAGCATTTT. V gene TRBV30 combines with J gene TRBJ1-5; D not certain. This CDR3 is 13 amino acids long. CDR1 and CDR2 from the germline V gene are GTSNPN and SVGIG (reference sequence). The V end was cut by 3 bases, the J end by 4 bases, with 10 bases between.

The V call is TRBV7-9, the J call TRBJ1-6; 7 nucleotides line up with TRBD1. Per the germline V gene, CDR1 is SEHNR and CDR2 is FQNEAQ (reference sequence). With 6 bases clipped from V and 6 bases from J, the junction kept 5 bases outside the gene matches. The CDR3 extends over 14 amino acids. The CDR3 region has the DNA TGTGCCAGCAGTTTTGCAGGGGGTAATTCACCCCTCCACTTT. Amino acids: CASSFAGGNSPLHF.

CDR3 protein: CASSKEDGRAADEQYF. The CDR3 bases are TGTGCCAGCAGCAAAGAGGACGGGCGGGCAGCCGACGAGCAGTACTTC. This chain links TRBV21-1 with TRBJ2-7; the D call in the table, TRBD2, was not verified against the DNA. TRBV21-1 is assigned pseudogene status. The CDR3 runs 16 residues.

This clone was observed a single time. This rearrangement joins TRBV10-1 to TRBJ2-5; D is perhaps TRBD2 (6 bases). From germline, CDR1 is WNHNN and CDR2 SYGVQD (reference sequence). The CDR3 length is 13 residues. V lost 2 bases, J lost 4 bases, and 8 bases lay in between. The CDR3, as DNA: TGCGCCAGCAGTGAGACGGGACTAGAGACCCAGTACTTC. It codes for CASSETGLETQYF.

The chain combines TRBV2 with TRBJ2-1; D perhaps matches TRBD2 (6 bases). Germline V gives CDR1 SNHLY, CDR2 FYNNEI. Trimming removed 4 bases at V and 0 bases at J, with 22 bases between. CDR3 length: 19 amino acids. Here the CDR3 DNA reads TGTGCCAGCAGTGGGTTGCGGGATATGGTTTTGGTCTCCTACAATGAGCAGTTCTTC. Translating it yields CASSGLRDMVLVSYNEQFF. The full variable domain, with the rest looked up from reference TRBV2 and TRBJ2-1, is EPEVTQTPSHQVTQMGQEVILRCVPISNHLYFYWYRQILGQKVEFLVSFYNNEISEKSEIFDDQFSVERPDGSNFTLKIRSTKLEDSAMYFCASSGLRDMVLVSYNEQFFGPGTRLTVL.

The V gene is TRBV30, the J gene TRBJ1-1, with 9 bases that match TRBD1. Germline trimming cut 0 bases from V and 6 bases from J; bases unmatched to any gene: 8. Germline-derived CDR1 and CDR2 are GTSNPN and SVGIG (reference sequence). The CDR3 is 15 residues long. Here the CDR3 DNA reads TGTGCCTGGAGTGTACTGTTGGGACAGGGCGCTGAAGCTTTCTTT. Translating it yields CAWSVLLGQGAEAFF.

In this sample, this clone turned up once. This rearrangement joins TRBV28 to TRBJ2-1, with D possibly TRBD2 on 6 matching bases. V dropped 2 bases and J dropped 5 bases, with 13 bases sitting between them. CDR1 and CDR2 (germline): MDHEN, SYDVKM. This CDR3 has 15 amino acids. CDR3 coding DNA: TGTGCCAGCAGTTTAGCGGGGAAACCCAACAATGAGCAGTTCTTC. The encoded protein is CASSLAGKPNNEQFF. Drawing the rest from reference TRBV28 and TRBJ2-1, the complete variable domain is DVKVTQSSRYLVKRTGEKVFLECVQDMDHENMFWYRQDPGLGLRLIYFSYDVKMKEKGDIPEGYSVSREKKERFSLILESASTNQTSMYLCASSLAGKPNNEQFFGPGTRLTVL.

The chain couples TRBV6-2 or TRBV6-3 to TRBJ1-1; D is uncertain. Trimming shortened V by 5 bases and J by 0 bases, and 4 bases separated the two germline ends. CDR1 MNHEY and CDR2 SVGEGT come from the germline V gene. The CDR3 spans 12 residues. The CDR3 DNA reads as TGTGCCAGCAGTGCGTTGAACACTGAAGCTTTCTTT. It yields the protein CASSALNTEAFF.

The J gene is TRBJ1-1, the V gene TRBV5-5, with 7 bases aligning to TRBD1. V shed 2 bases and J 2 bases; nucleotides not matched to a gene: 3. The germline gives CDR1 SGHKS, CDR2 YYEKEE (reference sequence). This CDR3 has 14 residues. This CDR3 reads CASSFRDRNTEAFF. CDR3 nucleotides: TGTGCCAGCAGCTTCAGGGACAGAAACACTGAAGCTTTCTTT.

The CDR3 loop is CASMALAPYNEQFF. The CDR3 region has the DNA TGTGCCAGTATGGCACTAGCGCCATACAATGAGCAGTTCTTC. The chain employs TRBV19 and TRBJ2-1; 7 bases match TRBD2. CDR1 and CDR2 from the germline V gene are LNHDA and SQIVND (reference sequence). The CDR3 runs to 14 residues. Unmatched junction bases numbered 7, after V lost 7 bases and J lost 4 bases. Using reference TRBV19 and TRBJ2-1 for the parts outside the CDR3, the full variable domain is DGGITQSPKYLFRKEGQNVTLSCEQNLNHDAMYWYRQDPGQGLRLIYYSQIVNDFQKGDIAEGYSVSREKKESFPLTVTSAQKNPTAFYLCASMALAPYNEQFFGPGTRLTVL.

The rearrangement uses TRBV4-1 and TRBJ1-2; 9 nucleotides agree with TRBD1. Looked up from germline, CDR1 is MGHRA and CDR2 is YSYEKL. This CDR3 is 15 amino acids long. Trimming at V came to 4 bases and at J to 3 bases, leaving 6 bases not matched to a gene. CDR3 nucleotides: TGCGCCAGCAGCCCCAAACAGGGGGCGGACTATGGCTACACCTTC. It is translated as CASSPKQGADYGYTF.

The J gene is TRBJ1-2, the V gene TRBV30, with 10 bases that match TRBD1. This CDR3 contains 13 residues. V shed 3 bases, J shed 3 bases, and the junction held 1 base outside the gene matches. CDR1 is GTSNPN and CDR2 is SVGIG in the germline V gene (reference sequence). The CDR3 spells CAWRDRGDYGYTF. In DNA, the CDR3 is TGTGCCTGGAGGGACAGGGGGGACTATGGCTACACCTTC.

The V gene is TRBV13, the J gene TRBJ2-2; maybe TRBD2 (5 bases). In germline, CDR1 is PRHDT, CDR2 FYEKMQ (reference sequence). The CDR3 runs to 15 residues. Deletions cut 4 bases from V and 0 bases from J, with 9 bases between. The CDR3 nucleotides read TGTGCCAGCAGCTCTACTAGACCGAACACCGGGGAGCTGTTTTTT. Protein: CASSSTRPNTGELFF.

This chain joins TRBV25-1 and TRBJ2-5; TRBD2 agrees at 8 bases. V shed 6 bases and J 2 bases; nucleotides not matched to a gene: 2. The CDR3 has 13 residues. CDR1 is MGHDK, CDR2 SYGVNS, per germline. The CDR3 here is CASRAGVQETQYF. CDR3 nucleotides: TGTGCCAGCAGAGCGGGGGTACAAGAGACCCAGTACTTC. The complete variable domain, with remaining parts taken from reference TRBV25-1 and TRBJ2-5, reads EADIYQTPRYLVIGTGKKITLECSQTMGHDKMYWYQQDPGMELHLIHYSYGVNSTEKGDLSSESTVSRIRTEHFPLTLESARPSHTSQYLCASRAGVQETQYFGPGTRLLVL.

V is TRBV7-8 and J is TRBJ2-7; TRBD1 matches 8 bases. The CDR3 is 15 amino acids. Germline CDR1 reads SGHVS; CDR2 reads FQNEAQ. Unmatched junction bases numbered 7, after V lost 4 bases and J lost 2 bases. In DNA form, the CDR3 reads TGTGCCAGCAGCTACGACAGGGGTGGGACCTACGAGCAGTACTTC. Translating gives CASSYDRGGTYEQYF.

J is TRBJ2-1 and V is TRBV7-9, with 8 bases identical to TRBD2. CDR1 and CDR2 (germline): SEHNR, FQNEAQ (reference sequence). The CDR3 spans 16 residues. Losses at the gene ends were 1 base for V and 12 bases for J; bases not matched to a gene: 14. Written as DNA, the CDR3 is TGTGCCAGCAGCTTAGGTAGGATGACGGGAGGGCCTCTGCAGTTCTTC. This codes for CASSLGRMTGGPLQFF.

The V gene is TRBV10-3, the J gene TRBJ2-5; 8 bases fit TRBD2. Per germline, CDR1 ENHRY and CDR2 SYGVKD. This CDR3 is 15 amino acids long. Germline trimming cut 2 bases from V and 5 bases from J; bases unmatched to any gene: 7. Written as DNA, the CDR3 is TGTGCCATCAGTGAGCCCGGGGGGGCCGAGGAGACCCAGTACTTC. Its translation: CAISEPGGAEETQYF.

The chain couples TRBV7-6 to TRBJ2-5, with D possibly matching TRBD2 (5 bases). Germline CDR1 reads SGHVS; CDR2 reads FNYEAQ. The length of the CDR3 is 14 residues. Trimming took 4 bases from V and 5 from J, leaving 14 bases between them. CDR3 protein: CASSSDMGAETQYF. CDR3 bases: TGTGCCAGCAGCTCCGATATGGGAGCGGAGACCCAGTACTTC.

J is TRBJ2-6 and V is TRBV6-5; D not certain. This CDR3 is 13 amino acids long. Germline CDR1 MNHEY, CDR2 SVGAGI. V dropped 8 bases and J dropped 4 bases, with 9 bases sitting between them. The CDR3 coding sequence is TGTGCCAGCGGAGAGGCGGGGGCCAACGTCCTGACTTTC. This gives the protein CASGEAGANVLTF.

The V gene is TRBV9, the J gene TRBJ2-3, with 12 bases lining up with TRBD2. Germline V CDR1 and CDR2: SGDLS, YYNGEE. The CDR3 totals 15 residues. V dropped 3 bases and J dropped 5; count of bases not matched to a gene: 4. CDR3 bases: TGTGCCAGCAGCGCTAGCGGGGGGGCATTAGATACGCAGTATTTT. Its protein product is CASSASGGALDTQYF.

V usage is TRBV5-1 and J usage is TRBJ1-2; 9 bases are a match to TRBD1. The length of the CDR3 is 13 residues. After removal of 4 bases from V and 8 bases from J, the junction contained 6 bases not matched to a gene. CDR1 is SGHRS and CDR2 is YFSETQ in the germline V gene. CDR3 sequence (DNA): TGCGCCAGCAGCCCGGGACAGGGTGTAGGCTACACCTTC. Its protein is CASSPGQGVGYTF.